The sequence of this T cell receptor beta chain was determined in a study of blood T cell repertoires in COVID-19. Study as a whole: The United States, Italy and Spain provided the acute and convalescent COVID-19 samples.

The CDR3 sequence is 14 residues long. Germline V gene data show CDR1 as LNHDA and CDR2 as SQIVND (reference sequence). The germline V and J ends were trimmed by 9 bases and 4 bases, with 15 bases remaining between them. Using immunoSEQ multiplex PCR, the repertoire was profiled, and TCRdb retains in-frame clones only, with some absent. Here the sample spans 250,000 or so clones, roughly 88% being singletons. Sequenced sample: peripheral blood. This chain connects TRBV19 to TRBJ2-2; maybe TRBD2 (5 bases). The TCR sequence derives from a man at least 80 years old with acute or convalescent COVID-19. The CDR3 region is CASSPGERTGELFF. DNA of the CDR3: TGTGCCAGCAGCCCCGGGGAGCGCACCGGGGAGCTGTTTTTT.